Below are 22 T cell receptor beta chains sequenced from a single sample in a study of blood T cells in healthy people across ages. A second PCR, run for roughly 7 to 11 cycles, used a sample-barcoded 5' primer plus a J-beta primer mix. TCRdb independently ran MiXCR on the 5' RACE reads; one entry per CDR3 protein. The table includes some 790,000 distinct CDR3 sequences, 29% detected once. What was sequenced was blood. These receptors all stem from a woman aged 80 or over in good health.

V and J are TRBV3-1 and TRBJ2-7; 10 bases are shared with TRBD1. The CDR3 has 14 amino acids. CDR1 and CDR2 from the germline V gene are LGHDT and YNNKEL (reference sequence). Unmatched junction bases numbered 9, after V lost 6 bases and J lost 7 bases. CDR3 in amino acids: CASRPGTGVGEQYF. CDR3 DNA sequence: TGTGCCAGCAGACCAGGGACAGGGGTGGGGGAGCAGTACTTC.

This clonotype was seen only a few times. A read error may produce the germline difference seen at one junction end. The chain joins TRBV12-3 or TRBV12-4 to TRBJ2-7, with no clear D. CDR3 size: 11 residues. The CDR3 region is CASSSYYKQYF. CDR3 in DNA: TGTGCCAGCAGTTCATACTACAAGCAGTACTTC.

With respect to this clonotype: A much larger clone differs by one base, so this may be a read error. The chain combines TRBV10-3 with TRBJ2-5; the D call may be TRBD1 or TRBD2 (5 bases each). V was clipped by 2 bases and J by 11 bases, with 9 bases between them. In germline, CDR1 is ENHRY, CDR2 SYGVKD. The CDR3 totals 11 residues. DNA for the CDR3: TGTGCCATCAGTGAGGGGGGTGAGCAGTACTTC. It yields the protein CAISEGGEQYF.

A remark on this clonotype: Possible read error: a much larger clone is one base away. The rearrangement links TRBV6-6 to TRBJ2-7; D is possibly TRBD1 (5 bases). The CDR3 consists of 12 residues. V gave up 5 bases and J gave up 7 bases, with 12 bases separating them. Germline loops: CDR1 MNHNY, CDR2 SVGAGI (reference sequence). The CDR3 coding sequence is TGTGCCAGCAGTCCCGGACACAATGAGCAGTACTTC. Translation: CASSPGHNEQYF.

A word on this clonotype: This may arise from a read error, as a much more abundant clone is one base away. The chain recombines TRBV9 with TRBJ2-7; tentatively, D is TRBD1 (6 bases). The CDR3 sequence is 14 residues long. Trimming stripped 2 bases from V and 7 bases from J, with 16 bases between. Germline CDR1 reads SGDLS; CDR2 reads YYNGEE. DNA for the CDR3: TGTGCCAGCAGCGTGTTACAGGGTGTTAATGAGCAGTACTTC. Protein product: CASSVLQGVNEQYF.

This clonotype was recorded a few times. Given a much more abundant clone one base away, this may be a read error. The chain couples TRBV20-1 to TRBJ1-1; the D gene is possibly TRBD1 (6 bases). Between the trimmed V and J ends, which lost 1 base and 0 bases, there was a span of 9 bases. Germline values: CDR1 DFQATT, CDR2 SNEGSKA (reference sequence). CDR3 length: 14 residues. The CDR3 is CSARGGGMNTEAFF. The CDR3 nucleotides read TGCAGTGCTAGAGGCGGGGGCATGAACACTGAAGCTTTCTTT.

This clonotype has ten or more counts. This chain uses TRBV7-6 with TRBJ2-5; D might be TRBD1 (6 bases). CDR1 and CDR2 (germline): SGHVS, FNYEAQ. The CDR3 has 14 residues. Trimming removed 2 bases at V and 7 bases at J, with 14 bases between. The DNA for the CDR3 is TGTGCCAGCAGCTTACAGGGGCCGGTCGGGACCCAGTACTTC. This translates into CASSLQGPVGTQYF.

The J gene is TRBJ1-2, the V gene TRBV28; D gene uncertain. The CDR3 has 14 amino acids. Germline V gene data show CDR1 as MDHEN and CDR2 as SYDVKM. V was shortened by 7 bases and J by 4 bases, with 16 bases between the two germline ends. CDR3 in amino acids: CASTLGGRIYGYTF. DNA of the CDR3: TGTGCCAGCACCCTGGGAGGGCGTATCTATGGCTACACCTTC.

This clonotype was picked up many times. The J gene is TRBJ1-2, the V gene TRBV14; D may be TRBD1 (5 bases). This CDR3 spans 16 amino acids. Germline CDR1 and CDR2: SGHDN and FVKESK. V gave up 2 bases and J gave up 7 bases, with 20 bases separating them. CDR3 sequence reads: CASSQSGYGRDRGYTF. CDR3 nucleotides: TGTGCCAGCAGCCAATCGGGGTACGGCAGGGATCGTGGCTACACCTTC. The whole variable domain, filled in from reference TRBV14 and TRBJ1-2, reads EAGVTQFPSHSVIEKGQTVTLRCDPISGHDNLYWYRRVMGKEIKFLLHFVKESKQDESGMPNNRFLAERTGGTYSTLKVQPAELEDSGVYFCASSQSGYGRDRGYTFGSGTRLTVV.

This clonotype showed up just a few times. The J gene is TRBJ2-6, the V gene TRBV20-1; tentatively, D is TRBD1 or TRBD2 (6 bases each). Per germline, CDR1 DFQATT and CDR2 SNEGSKA (reference sequence). CDR3 size: 16 residues. V was clipped by 4 bases and J by 8 bases, with 21 bases between them. The CDR3 region is CSATYGGYRGTNVLTF. The CDR3 DNA reads TGCAGTGCTACCTATGGAGGGTATAGGGGGACCAACGTCCTGACTTTC.

Ten or more counts support this clonotype. V is TRBV5-1 and J is TRBJ2-1; TRBD2 agrees at 8 bases. Looked up from germline, CDR1 is SGHRS and CDR2 is YFSETQ. CDR3 length equals 13 residues. V shed 6 bases, J shed 7 bases, and the junction held 6 bases outside the gene matches. This CDR3 is CASMTSVANEQFF. CDR3 coding DNA: TGCGCCAGCATGACTAGCGTCGCAAATGAGCAGTTCTTC.

Concerning this clonotype: Given a much more abundant clone one base away, this may be a read error. This chain joins TRBV6-2 or TRBV6-3 and TRBJ2-3; 9 bases line up with TRBD2. The junction had 6 bases not matched to a gene; V was cut back by 6 bases and J by 8 bases. The CDR3 is made up of 13 amino acids. CDR1 is MNHEY and CDR2 is SVGEGT in the germline V gene. CDR3 in amino acids: CASRAAGGPTQYF. DNA of the CDR3: TGTGCCAGCAGGGCAGCGGGGGGCCCTACGCAGTATTTT.

This clonotype was counted a single time. It may be a read error: a sequence one base away is much more abundant. V is TRBV6-2 or TRBV6-3 and J is TRBJ2-1; D may be TRBD1 or TRBD2 (5 bases each). The tail of the sequence fits TRBJ2-7 better, so the J call may be wrong. Germline CDR1 and CDR2: MNHEY and SVGEGT. The CDR3 runs to 16 residues. The CDR3 DNA reads TGTGCCAGCAGGGACCTGGGACCTCGCACCTACAATGAGCAGTACTTC. It codes for CASRDLGPRTYNEQYF.

The V call is TRBV12-3 or TRBV12-4, the J call TRBJ1-4, with D tentatively TRBD1 (5 bases). Trimming left V 6 bases short and J 6 bases short, with 8 bases between. CDR3 length: 12 amino acids. The DNA of the CDR3 is TGTGCCAGCAGCAGGGTGGATGAAAAACTGTTTTTT. Protein: CASSRVDEKLFF.

In this sample, this clonotype turned up many times. CDR3 protein: CASSPTSGFTDTQYF. The CDR3 DNA reads TGTGCCAGCAGTCCGACTAGCGGGTTCACAGATACGCAGTATTTT. The chain links TRBV25-1 to TRBJ2-3; 10 positions agree with TRBD2. V lost 5 bases, J lost 2 bases, and 4 bases stayed unmatched. The CDR3 sequence is 15 residues long. Germline CDR1 MGHDK, CDR2 SYGVNS.

The V and J genes are TRBV20-1 and TRBJ2-4, with a tentative D call TRBD2 (5 bases). The CDR3 is 12 amino acids. V lost 6 bases to trimming and J lost 13 bases, with 19 bases between them. Germline lookup yields CDR1 DFQATT and CDR2 SNEGSKA (reference sequence). CDR3 loop: CSARTGSEEQYF. The CDR3 DNA follows: TGCAGTGCCCGGACTGGGAGCGAGGAGCAGTACTTC.

Turning to this clonotype: A much bigger clone sits one base away, suggesting this may be a read error. The rearrangement uses TRBV6-1 and TRBJ2-1, with unresolved D. The CDR3 sequence is 15 residues long. Germline values: CDR1 MNHNS, CDR2 SASEGT. CDR3 in amino acids: CTSSEASRLYNEQFF. The CDR3 nucleotides read TGTACCAGCAGTGAAGCATCCAGATTATACAATGAGCAGTTCTTC.

V and J are TRBV6-1 and TRBJ1-1, with D tentatively TRBD1 (5 bases). The V and J ends lost 7 bases and 0 bases respectively, with 24 bases between them. Germline lookup yields CDR1 MNHNS and CDR2 SASEGT. The CDR3 is 18 residues long. CDR3 sequence reads: CASKGLSGTKVMNTEAFF. For the CDR3, the DNA is TGTGCCAGCAAGGGGTTATCCGGGACGAAGGTCATGAACACTGAAGCTTTCTTT.

This clonotype was seen repeatedly, ten times or more. The chain employs TRBV20-1 and TRBJ1-5; 10 bases map to TRBD1. V was pared by 4 bases and J by 3 bases, with 6 bases of the junction left unmatched. Germline V CDR1 and CDR2: DFQATT, SNEGSKA (reference sequence). CDR3 length equals 15 residues. The DNA of the CDR3 is TGCAGTGCTAAATCGGACAGGGGGGACAATCAGCCCCAGCATTTT. Protein product: CSAKSDRGDNQPQHF.

A word on this clonotype: Possible read error: a much larger clone is one base away. This rearrangement joins TRBV5-1 to TRBJ2-1, with a possible D match to TRBD2 (6 bases). The J call could be wrong; TRBJ2-7 is a better fit for the DNA end. In germline, CDR1 is SGHRS, CDR2 YFSETQ. The CDR3 covers 16 residues. Here the CDR3 DNA reads TGCGCCAGCAGCTTGACGCTCGGGGGAGGCTACAATGAGCAGTACTTC. Translating it yields CASSLTLGGGYNEQYF.

This clonotype was seen repeatedly, ten times or more. The chain couples TRBV7-9 to TRBJ2-1; weak D call: TRBD2 (6 bases). The CDR3 spans 15 residues. CDR1 is SEHNR, CDR2 FQNEAQ, per germline (reference sequence). Trimming took 2 bases from V and 2 from J, leaving 10 bases between them. CDR3 DNA sequence: TGTGCCAGCAGCTTATTGTTAGCGGCCTACAATGAGCAGTTCTTC. Its translation is CASSLLLAAYNEQFF. The complete variable domain, with remaining parts taken from reference TRBV7-9 and TRBJ2-1, reads DTGVSQNPRHKITKRGQNVTFRCDPISEHNRLYWYRQTLGQGPEFLTYFQNEAQLEKSRLLSDRFSAERPKGSFSTLEIQRTEQGDSAMYLCASSLLLAAYNEQFFGPGTRLTVL.

The gene calls are TRBV5-1 and TRBJ2-7; 8 bases are shared with TRBD1. CDR1 is SGHRS, CDR2 YFSETQ, per germline. V shed 3 bases, J shed 4 bases, and the junction held 6 bases outside the gene matches. This CDR3 spans 14 amino acids. The CDR3 region is CASSSGGKGYEQYF. The CDR3 DNA sequence: TGCGCCAGCAGCTCAGGGGGCAAAGGGTACGAGCAGTACTTC.